The 17 T cell receptor beta chains listed next were all sequenced from one sample in a study of cytomegalovirus exposure and HLA in healthy donors. With 60 Vbeta and 13 Jbeta primers, the PCR was carried out. Data came from immunoSEQ multiplex PCR; TCRdb stores just in-frame clones and leaves some out. The sample yields more than 150,000 clones, approximately 85% seen once. Input material: PBMCs. The source is a man aged 18 to 30 in good health and CMV-seropositive.

V gene TRBV11-1 combines with J gene TRBJ1-2; unclear D gene. This CDR3 spans 12 amino acids. Trimming pared 2 bases from V and 2 bases from J, leaving 3 bases between. CDR1 and CDR2 from the germline V gene are SGHAT and FQDESV (reference sequence). In DNA, the CDR3 is TGTGCCAGCAGCTTAAGCAACTATGGCTACACCTTC. Its protein product is CASSLSNYGYTF.

The gene calls are TRBV7-8 and TRBJ2-7, with 8 bases matching TRBD2. V lost 5 bases and J lost 2; bases outside the gene matches: 8. Germline-derived CDR1 and CDR2 are SGHVS and FQNEAQ. The CDR3 runs 15 residues. CDR3 coding DNA: TGTGCCAGCAGCCCGGGGCCGGGGGGGACCTACGAGCAGTACTTC. Its translation: CASSPGPGGTYEQYF. Full variable domain (missing parts from reference TRBV7-8 and TRBJ2-7): GAGVSQSPRYKVAKRGQDVALRCDPISGHVSLFWYQQALGQGPEFLTYFQNEAQLDKSGLPSDRFFAERPEGSVSTLKIQRTQQEDSAVYLCASSPGPGGTYEQYFGPGTRLTVT.

The chain is built from TRBV4-1 and TRBJ2-5, with 8 bases matching TRBD2. J gave up 2 bases and V 0 bases, and 11 bases lay outside the gene matches. CDR3 size: 18 residues. Germline CDR1 and CDR2: MGHRA and YSYEKL. The CDR3 DNA is TGCGCCAGCAGCCAAGATATGGACGGGGGGGGAGGACAAGAGACCCAGTACTTC. This translates into CASSQDMDGGGGQETQYF.

This clone occurred once. The junction departs from the called germline gene at one end, perhaps through a read error. This chain uses TRBV7-7 with TRBJ2-5; 11 bases match TRBD2. The CDR3 spans 16 residues. Germline values: CDR1 SSHAT, CDR2 FNYEAQ (reference sequence). The CDR3 DNA sequence: TGTGCTAGCAGCTTAACTAGCGGGGGACCCCAAGAGACCCAGTACTTC. This encodes CASSLTSGGPQETQYF.

The V and J genes are TRBV23-1 and TRBJ1-2, with TRBD1 matching 12 bases. TRBV23-1 is flagged as an ORF with uncertain function. The junction had 15 bases not matched to a gene; V was cut back by 9 bases and J by 4 bases. This CDR3 is 17 amino acids long. CDR3 protein: CARGTIPGQGAAYGYTF. The DNA of the CDR3 is TGCGCCAGGGGAACTATACCGGGACAGGGGGCGGCCTATGGCTACACCTTC.

This clone was found once. The rearrangement joins TRBV5-1 to TRBJ1-2; 10 bases agree with TRBD1. CDR3 length: 14 amino acids. The germline V gene encodes CDR1 SGHRS and CDR2 YFSETQ. With V trimmed by 4 bases and J by 8 bases, 8 bases remained unmatched. The DNA of the CDR3 is TGCGCCAGCAGCCCGGGGGGACAGGGGTCCGGCTACACCTTC. The encoded protein is CASSPGGQGSGYTF.

V gene TRBV6-4 combines with J gene TRBJ1-6; 8 bases align to TRBD1. Germline CDR1 reads MRHNA; CDR2 reads SNTAGT. Losses at the gene ends were 3 bases for V and 7 bases for J; bases not matched to a gene: 2. The CDR3 has 14 residues. CDR3 protein: CASSEAGGNSPLHF. The CDR3 nucleotides read TGTGCCAGCAGTGAGGCAGGGGGCAATTCACCCCTCCACTTT.

This chain uses TRBV2 with TRBJ2-1; 9 bases agree with TRBD1. The germline CDR1 and CDR2 sequences are SNHLY and FYNNEI. The CDR3 spans 14 residues. With 7 bases clipped from V and 4 bases from J, the junction kept 5 bases outside the gene matches. DNA for the CDR3: TGTGCCAGCAAACGGGACAGGGTTTACAATGAGCAGTTCTTC. It is translated as CASKRDRVYNEQFF.

This clone was seen more than once but under ten times. This chain connects TRBV4-3 to TRBJ1-5, with TRBD1 as a possible D gene (6 bases). The V end was cut by 4 bases, the J end by 7 bases, with 14 bases between. Germline CDR1 reads LGHNA; CDR2 reads YSLEER. The length of the CDR3 is 14 residues. CDR3 nucleotides: TGCGCCAGCAGCCCCTCAACAGGGAACCAGCCCCAGCATTTT. It is translated as CASSPSTGNQPQHF.

The rearrangement links TRBV5-1 to TRBJ2-7; no definite D call. Germline V gene sequence: CDR1 SGHRS, CDR2 YFSETQ. V was trimmed by 0 bases and J by 2 bases, leaving 9 bases between them. The CDR3 is made up of 14 amino acids. CDR3 amino acids: CASSLDQVTYEQYF. The CDR3 DNA sequence: TGCGCCAGCAGCTTGGATCAGGTTACCTACGAGCAGTACTTC. The full variable domain, completed using reference TRBV5-1 and TRBJ2-7, is KAGVTQTPRYLIKTRGQQVTLSCSPISGHRSVSWYQQTPGQGLQFLFEYFSETQRNKGNFPGRFSGRQFSNSRSEMNVSTLELGDSALYLCASSLDQVTYEQYFGPGTRLTVT.

The chain is built from TRBV2 and TRBJ2-5; no clear D. The CDR3 is 11 residues long. Germline V lookup: CDR1 SNHLY, CDR2 FYNNEI. Trimming shortened V by 5 bases and J by 4 bases, and 5 bases separated the two germline ends. CDR3 protein: CASSTIETQYF. The CDR3 nucleotides read TGTGCCAGCAGTACTATAGAGACCCAGTACTTC.

The rearrangement uses TRBV19 and TRBJ1-1; TRBD1 matches 9 bases. The CDR3 totals 14 residues. V lost 6 bases and J lost 9; bases outside the gene matches: 11. Germline-derived CDR1 and CDR2 are LNHDA and SQIVND (reference sequence). The CDR3 region is CASRNTGGGFQAFF. CDR3 bases: TGTGCCAGTAGAAACACAGGGGGCGGATTTCAAGCTTTCTTT.

This chain uses TRBV7-2 with TRBJ2-3, with 11 bases lining up with TRBD2. The germline V gene has CDR1 SGHTA and CDR2 FQGNSA. The V segment lost 5 bases and the J segment 0 bases; nucleotides outside the gene matches: 4. CDR3 size: 16 residues. CDR3 coding DNA: TGTGCCAGCAGCCCTTTAGCGGGGGGGAGCACAGATACGCAGTATTTT. This translates into CASSPLAGGSTDTQYF.

CDR3 nucleotide sequence: TGTGCCAGCAGCCAAGAGGCGCCAGCGGGGCCGTACCAAGAGACCCAGTACTTC. Protein product: CASSQEAPAGPYQETQYF. The rearrangement links TRBV4-2 to TRBJ2-5; 7 bases are shared with TRBD2. This CDR3 is 18 amino acids long. CDR1 and CDR2 from the germline V gene are LGHNA and YNFKEQ. Trimming at V came to 0 bases and at J to 0 bases, leaving 10 bases not matched to a gene.

V is TRBV5-8 and J is TRBJ1-4; 8 bases line up with TRBD1. Looked up from germline, CDR1 is SGHTS and CDR2 is YDEGEE. V was pared by 3 bases and J by 8 bases, with 6 bases of the junction left unmatched. This CDR3 region has 14 residues. The CDR3 spells CASSSGQGGEKLFF. The CDR3 DNA sequence: TGTGCCAGCAGCTCCGGACAGGGAGGAGAAAAACTGTTTTTT.

This sequence joins TRBV5-1 and TRBJ1-1; D uncertain. V shed 0 bases and J shed 3 bases, with 9 bases lying between them. Germline V lookup: CDR1 SGHRS, CDR2 YFSETQ. The CDR3 runs to 14 residues. The CDR3 region is CASSLAPGDTEAFF. CDR3 sequence (DNA): TGCGCCAGCAGCTTGGCTCCGGGTGACACTGAAGCTTTCTTT.

This clone was detected only once. This chain links TRBV28 with TRBJ2-7; D might be TRBD1 (6 bases). V shed 5 bases and J shed 3 bases, with 17 bases lying between them. CDR1 is MDHEN, CDR2 SYDVKM, per germline. The CDR3 is made up of 15 amino acids. The CDR3 region has the DNA TGTGCCAGCAGTGGACCCGGGACAAAAGTCTACGAGCAGTACTTC. As protein: CASSGPGTKVYEQYF.